The T cell receptor (beta chain) described here comes from a study of cytomegalovirus exposure and HLA in healthy donors. Findings and caveats of the study: Common viral pathogens were later found to be apparently linked to several of the most significant clusters. A later analysis revealed that TCR association rates differed between HLA loci, peaking at DRB1 and bottoming out at HLA-C. The authors listed 180 or so TCR beta chains as cytomegalovirus-associated.

This CDR3 contains 16 residues. Germline V CDR1 and CDR2: GTSNPN, SVGIG (reference sequence). V was trimmed by 2 bases and J by 0 bases, leaving 14 bases between them. This clone was counted a few times. The antigen is not known. The primer mix had 60 Vbeta and 13 Jbeta primers. Libraries were prepared by immunoSEQ multiplex PCR; TCRdb keeps only in-frame clonotypes and omits some of them. This sample yields 100,000 to 150,000 clones, of which under 75% are seen a single time; 2% to 3% belongs to the top ten. The TCR was taken from a woman between 40 and 55 years old in good health and CMV-seronegative. The genes are TRBV30 and TRBJ2-4, with a weak D call TRBD2 (7 bases). Sequencing input: PBMCs. The CDR3, as DNA: TGTGCCTGGAGTAGGGGACGGGGGGCAGCCAAAAACATTCAGTACTTC. Its protein product is CAWSRGRGAAKNIQYF.